This T cell receptor beta chain was sequenced during a study of blood T cell repertoires in COVID-19. Study overall: Sites across the United States, Italy and Spain contributed samples from acute and convalescent COVID-19. Nucleic acid was either cDNA or gDNA, and it came from T cells, B-cell-depleted T cells, or PBMCs.

Per the study methods: Using reference gene primer amplification, nucleated cell counts were estimated. The method was immunoSEQ multiplex PCR; TCRdb's version includes in-frame clones alone and lacks a portion of them. For V, J and clone size, that table is used; D and trimming come from the DNA. The sample lists roughly 51,000 clones; 80% to 90% were seen once. Germline CDR1 LGHDT, CDR2 YNNKEL (reference sequence). Trimming took 4 bases from V and 0 from J, leaving 11 bases between them. This CDR3 has 15 amino acids. This sequence joins TRBV3-1 (or the pseudogene TRBV3-2) and TRBJ2-3; D is ambiguous. The sequence derives from a woman older than 75 with acute or convalescent COVID-19. The sample consisted of peripheral blood. The CDR3 loop is CASSPGPPSTDTQYF. For the CDR3, the DNA is TGTGCCAGCAGCCCGGGTCCACCTAGCACAGATACGCAGTATTTT.